The 25 T cell receptor beta chains presented below share a single source sample, sequenced in a study of post-analysis software for immune sequencing data. Every TCR beta cDNA library bore unique molecular identifiers. MiXCR was run by TCRdb on the PCR reads, yielding one entry per CDR3 protein. The sample lists roughly 400,000 distinct CDR3 sequences; approximately 37% were seen once. Findings of the study overall: Five or six TRBV segments (TRBV5-6, TRBV5-1 and TRBV20-1 among them) occurred more frequently in patients than in controls.

Their specific antigens are unknown. Sequenced: blood. The receptors were gathered from a girl aged 2 to 9 with multiple sclerosis.

This clonotype was detected a few times. The chain carries TRBV5-1 and TRBJ1-2; D uncertain. Germline-derived CDR1 and CDR2 are SGHRS and YFSETQ. The CDR3 has 14 amino acids. V shed 1 base and J shed 0 bases, with 7 bases lying between them. This CDR3 is CASSLTSANYGYTF. The CDR3 DNA reads TGCGCCAGCAGCTTGACCTCAGCTAACTATGGCTACACCTTC.

This clonotype showed up just a few times. V and J are TRBV7-8 and TRBJ2-3, with D tentatively TRBD2 (6 bases). This CDR3 contains 15 residues. The V end lost 5 bases, the J end lost 5 bases, and 17 bases lay between the germline ends. Per germline, CDR1 SGHVS and CDR2 FQNEAQ. The CDR3 loop is CASSAGPRGKDTQYF. The CDR3 coding sequence is TGTGCCAGCAGCGCCGGGCCCCGCGGGAAAGATACGCAGTATTTT.

CDR3 in DNA: TGTGCCAGCAGTACCGGGACTAGCGGTGTGGCTGAGCAGTTCTTC. It specifies CASSTGTSGVAEQFF. The chain couples TRBV6-2 or TRBV6-3 to TRBJ2-1; 11 bases match TRBD2. Germline loops: CDR1 MNHEY, CDR2 SVGEGT. With 5 bases clipped from V and 9 bases from J, the junction kept 9 bases outside the gene matches. The CDR3 consists of 15 residues.

This chain connects TRBV6-5 to TRBJ2-7; perhaps TRBD1 as D (6 bases). V shed 4 bases and J shed 2 bases, with 15 bases lying between them. This CDR3 region has 15 residues. Germline values: CDR1 MNHEY, CDR2 SVGAGI. CDR3 bases: TGTGCCAGCAGTTTAACAAAAGGACAGCCCTACGAGCAGTACTTC. Translating it yields CASSLTKGQPYEQYF.

The sample holds a few counts of this clonotype. The chain uses TRBV5-4 and TRBJ2-5; TRBD1 matches at 7 bases. Germline CDR1 and CDR2: SGHNT and YYREEE (reference sequence). V lost 0 bases, J lost 0 bases, and 5 bases stayed unmatched. The CDR3 is 16 amino acids. CDR3 sequence reads: CASSLVTGVYQETQYF. CDR3 coding DNA: TGTGCCAGCAGCTTGGTCACAGGGGTTTACCAAGAGACCCAGTACTTC.

CDR3: CASILSGGGTDTQYF. Written as DNA, the CDR3 is TGTGCCAGCATCCTCAGCGGTGGAGGCACAGATACGCAGTATTTT. This chain joins TRBV7-9 and TRBJ2-3, with D maybe TRBD2 (5 bases). The CDR3 spans 15 residues. Trimming stripped 7 bases from V and 1 base from J, with 15 bases between. CDR1 and CDR2 (germline): SEHNR, FQNEAQ (reference sequence). Complete variable domain (other parts from reference TRBV7-9 and TRBJ2-3): DTGVSQNPRHKITKRGQNVTFRCDPISEHNRLYWYRQTLGQGPEFLTYFQNEAQLEKSRLLSDRFSAERPKGSFSTLEIQRTEQGDSAMYLCASILSGGGTDTQYFGPGTRLTVL.

Concerning this clonotype itself: A read error may account for a junction end that differs from germline. CDR3 DNA: TGTGCCGGCAGCCCCCAAACGGGACAGGGGTGGTACGGCTACACCTTC. Its protein product is CAGSPQTGQGWYGYTF. The rearrangement uses TRBV5-4 and TRBJ1-2, with 10 bases fitting TRBD1. Per germline, CDR1 SGHNT and CDR2 YYREEE (reference sequence). This CDR3 is 16 amino acids long.

This chain joins TRBV20-1 and TRBJ2-1; 8 nucleotides agree with TRBD2. The CDR3 has 14 amino acids. The V segment lost 2 bases and the J segment 8 bases; nucleotides outside the gene matches: 8. Germline-derived CDR1 and CDR2 are DFQATT and SNEGSKA (reference sequence). CDR3 nucleotides: TGCAGTGCTAGAAGGCTAGCGGGTAGGGATGAGCAGTTCTTC. Translating gives CSARRLAGRDEQFF.

This clonotype was seen more than once but under ten times. The rearrangement links TRBV14 to TRBJ2-1, with 8 bases fitting TRBD2. The CDR3 is made up of 12 amino acids. The V gene's germline CDR1 is SGHDN and CDR2 FVKESK. J gave up 10 bases and V 5 bases, and 4 bases lay outside the gene matches. CDR3: CASSKIAGEQFF. The DNA of the CDR3 is TGTGCCAGCAGCAAAATAGCGGGGGAGCAGTTCTTC. Filled out from reference TRBV14 and TRBJ2-1, the complete variable domain reads EAGVTQFPSHSVIEKGQTVTLRCDPISGHDNLYWYRRVMGKEIKFLLHFVKESKQDESGMPNNRFLAERTGGTYSTLKVQPAELEDSGVYFCASSKIAGEQFFGPGTRLTVL.

This chain links TRBV6-2 or TRBV6-3 with TRBJ2-7, with D possibly matching TRBD1 (5 bases). The V gene's germline CDR1 is MNHEY and CDR2 SVGEGT. The CDR3 spans 15 residues. The V gene lost 0 bases and the J gene lost 2 bases, with 11 bases spanning the gap. The CDR3 DNA reads as TGTGCCAGCAGTTACTCCTACTCAGGGACCTACGAGCAGTACTTC. It encodes CASSYSYSGTYEQYF.

This clonotype was detected a few times. The gene calls are TRBV7-9 and TRBJ1-5; D is ambiguous. The length of the CDR3 is 13 residues. The germline V gene encodes CDR1 SEHNR and CDR2 FQNEAQ (reference sequence). Trimming left V 1 base short and J 7 bases short, with 8 bases between. The DNA for the CDR3 is TGTGCCAGCAGCTTAGGGGTTTACCAGCCCCAGCATTTT. Translated, it gives CASSLGVYQPQHF.

The V call is TRBV20-1, the J call TRBJ2-5; TRBD2 matches at 8 bases. The germline V gene encodes CDR1 DFQATT and CDR2 SNEGSKA (reference sequence). Unmatched junction bases numbered 11, after V lost 0 bases and J lost 5 bases. CDR3 size: 16 residues. CDR3 sequence: CSAREILGLAWETQYF. Written as DNA, the CDR3 is TGCAGTGCTAGAGAAATCCTCGGACTAGCTTGGGAGACCCAGTACTTC.

This clonotype showed up just a few times. At one boundary the junction diverges from the germline segment, which might be a read error. The genes are TRBV29-1 and TRBJ2-1, with D unresolved. Germline CDR1 SQVTM, CDR2 ANQGSEA. The CDR3 contains 14 residues. The CDR3 DNA follows: TGCAGCGTTGGACGACTGTTATCCTCCAATGAGCAGTTCTTC. Translated: CSVGRLLSSNEQFF.

The genes are TRBV7-2 and TRBJ2-5; TRBD1 might be the D (6 bases). Trimming cost V 5 bases and J 3 bases, with 10 bases left between them. Per germline, CDR1 SGHTA and CDR2 FQGNSA. The CDR3 is 13 amino acids. DNA for the CDR3: TGTGCCAGCAGCCCGGACAGAAAAGAGACCCAGTACTTC. Encoded protein: CASSPDRKETQYF.

The chain couples TRBV5-1 to TRBJ1-1; D is ambiguous. Germline assignment: CDR1 SGHRS and CDR2 YFSETQ. This CDR3 region has 13 residues. The germline V and J ends were trimmed by 4 bases and 4 bases, with 11 bases remaining between them. For the CDR3, the DNA is TGCGCCAGCAGCAAGGCGAGGAGCACTGAAGCTTTCTTT. It yields the protein CASSKARSTEAFF.

This clonotype appeared a single time. The gene calls are TRBV30 and TRBJ1-2; a possible D gene is TRBD1 (5 bases). The CDR3 has 15 amino acids. Germline V gene sequence: CDR1 GTSNPN, CDR2 SVGIG (reference sequence). Trimming pared 4 bases from V and 1 base from J, leaving 16 bases between. DNA of the CDR3: TGTGCCTGGACCTTGGGACCATCACGTAACTATGGCTACACCTTC. Its protein product is CAWTLGPSRNYGYTF.

This clonotype was seen only a few times. The chain is built from TRBV6-1 and TRBJ2-7; perhaps TRBD1 as D (5 bases). Trimming pared 2 bases from V and 0 bases from J, leaving 8 bases between. Germline loops: CDR1 MNHNS, CDR2 SASEGT. CDR3 size: 14 residues. The CDR3 region has the DNA TGTGCCAGCAGTGAAAGGACACGCTCCTACGAGCAGTACTTC. As protein: CASSERTRSYEQYF.

This clonotype appeared a few times. The chain carries TRBV25-1 and TRBJ1-2; weak D call: TRBD1 (5 bases). The CDR3 has 14 amino acids. Germline assignment: CDR1 MGHDK and CDR2 SYGVNS. Between the trimmed V and J ends, which lost 1 base and 8 bases, there was a span of 14 bases. The CDR3 protein is CASSEFEGHGGYTF. Here the CDR3 DNA reads TGTGCCAGCAGTGAATTTGAGGGGCACGGGGGCTACACCTTC.

This clonotype was seen a few times. The genes are TRBV6-1 and TRBJ1-2; D uncertain. Trimming removed 4 bases at V and 0 bases at J, with 9 bases between. The CDR3 is 14 residues long. Germline V CDR1 and CDR2: MNHNS, SASEGT. The chain's CDR3 is CASSGRVSNYGYTF. In DNA form, the CDR3 reads TGTGCCAGCAGTGGACGGGTTTCTAACTATGGCTACACCTTC.

V usage is TRBV7-2 and J usage is TRBJ1-1; D is perhaps TRBD1 (5 bases). Per the germline V gene, CDR1 is SGHTA and CDR2 is FQGNSA. This CDR3 comprises 15 residues. With 1 base removed from V and 4 bases from J, the gap between germline ends came to 13 bases. The CDR3 loop reads CASSLEAGRSTEAFF. In DNA, the CDR3 is TGTGCCAGCAGCTTAGAGGCGGGACGTAGCACTGAAGCTTTCTTT.

The V call is TRBV25-1, the J call TRBJ2-7, with 8 positions matching TRBD2. The junction had 8 bases not matched to a gene; V was cut back by 7 bases and J by 3 bases. The V gene's germline CDR1 is MGHDK and CDR2 SYGVNS. This CDR3 has 14 amino acids. The CDR3 protein is CASTGTSRGYEQYF. In DNA, the CDR3 is TGTGCCAGCACCGGGACTAGTCGAGGCTACGAGCAGTACTTC.

This chain joins TRBV7-2 and TRBJ2-1; TRBD1 might be the D (6 bases). Between the trimmed V and J ends, which lost 3 bases and 2 bases, there was a span of 11 bases. CDR3 length equals 15 residues. The germline V gene has CDR1 SGHTA and CDR2 FQGNSA. CDR3 coding DNA: TGTGCCAGCAGCTTTGGACAGCTAGCCTACAATGAGCAGTTCTTC. Its protein product is CASSFGQLAYNEQFF. The full variable domain, rest sourced from reference TRBV7-2 and TRBJ2-1, is GAGVSQSPSNKVTEKGKDVELRCDPISGHTALYWYRQSLGQGLEFLIYFQGNSAPDKSGLPSDRFSAERTGGSVSTLTIQRTQQEDSAVYLCASSFGQLAYNEQFFGPGTRLTVL.

V is TRBV10-3 and J is TRBJ2-6, with unresolved D. V was pared by 2 bases and J by 2 bases, with 10 bases between. The CDR3 loop spans 16 amino acids. Germline assignment: CDR1 ENHRY and CDR2 SYGVKD. This chain's CDR3 is CAISEGKYAGANVLTF. The CDR3 DNA reads TGTGCCATCAGTGAGGGCAAGTATGCTGGGGCCAACGTCCTGACTTTC.

Only a few counts were recorded for this clonotype. V is TRBV11-2 and J is TRBJ2-4, with D unresolved. Germline V gene lookup returns CDR1 SGHAT and CDR2 FQNNGV. CDR3 length equals 15 residues. The V end was cut by 3 bases, the J end by 0 bases, with 9 bases between. In DNA, the CDR3 is TGTGCCAGCAGCTTCCGGATCTTAGCCAAAAACATTCAGTACTTC. It codes for CASSFRILAKNIQYF.

The chain combines TRBV9 with TRBJ2-7; 7 bases are a match to TRBD1. The DNA end is a closer match to TRBJ2-5, so the J assignment may be wrong. The CDR3 length is 16 residues. Looked up from germline, CDR1 is SGDLS and CDR2 is YYNGEE. The CDR3 DNA sequence: TGTGCCAGCAGCTCCGGGCTACAGGGGATCGGGGAGACCCAGTACTTC. Protein sequence: CASSSGLQGIGETQYF.